This T cell receptor (beta chain) derives from a study of blood T cell repertoires in COVID-19. The overall study: Specimens from acute and convalescent COVID-19 originated in the United States, Italy and Spain. Sample material is recorded as cDNA or gDNA derived from T cells, B-cell-depleted T cells, or PBMCs.

This clone was seen only once. In the authors' methods: Amplification of reference gene primers was used by the study to estimate nucleated cell counts. The repertoire was sequenced with immunoSEQ multiplex PCR; TCRdb's copy has only in-frame clones and lacks some. V, J and clone size are taken as reported in that table, and D and trimming were inferred from the DNA itself. Of approximately 45,000 clones detected, approximately 86% appear once; the ten largest clones hold around 2.9%. V lost 5 bases and J lost 6, with 16 bases in between. The CDR3 length is 15 residues. The V gene's germline CDR1 is MDHEN and CDR2 SYDVKM.

This clonotype was obtained from a woman at least 80 years old with acute or convalescent COVID-19. Source material: peripheral blood. This chain links TRBV28 with TRBJ1-4; possible D gene TRBD1, 5 bases. In DNA form, the CDR3 reads TGTGCCAGCAGTGCCCAGGCAGGGAGGGATGAAAAACTGTTTTTT. Its protein is CASSAQAGRDEKLFF.